The rows below give T cell receptor beta chains drawn from one sample of a study of regulatory T cells in long-lasting Graves disease. TCRdb passed the multiplex PCR reads through MiXCR, listing each CDR3 protein once. The sample yields about 430,000 distinct CDR3 sequences, 15% seen once. The data also belong to a second study, concerning T cells in Graves' hyperthyroidism and ophthalmopathy.

This specimen consisted of peripheral blood mononuclear cells (PBMCs), obtained at new diagnosis, from a patient treated with antithyroid drugs. The receptors were sampled from a woman aged 40 to 50 with Graves disease. The CDR3 runs from the conserved cysteine through the conserved F or W. Size is omitted from some rows. Given values are once, few, many or a class for expanded clones.

>TRBV3-1|NA|TRBJ2-1
CASSKTSSGEQFF
>TRBV6-2/TRBV6-3|NA|TRBJ1-4
CASSRGILRGEKLFF
>TRBV14|NA|TRBJ1-3
CASSPGQSTIYF
>TRBV7-2|many|TRBJ2-2
CASSLVPFTGELFF
>TRBV10-3|many|TRBJ2-7
CAISSGYEQYF
>TRBV4-1|few|TRBJ2-5
CASSQPGLSQETQYF
>TRBV7-9|NA|NA
CASSLGRATDTQHF
>TRBV12-3/TRBV12-4|many|TRBJ1-6
CAIRSSYNSPLHF
>TRBV28|many|TRBJ2-1
CASSFGLAGGYNEQFF
>TRBV19|few|TRBJ2-7
CASRGPSYEQYF
>TRBV4-1|few|TRBJ2-3
CASSQVSSGTDTQYF
>TRBV27|NA|TRBJ1-5
CASSLLGGGNQPQHF
>TRBV27|many|TRBJ2-7
CASSPTGVGSYEQYF
>TRBV4-3|few|TRBJ1-3
CASSQDGRHTIYF
>TRBV28|many|TRBJ2-5
CASSLRRAGGQETQYF
>TRBV19|few|TRBJ2-7
CAKVNRCTSYEQYF
>TRBV5-1|few|TRBJ1-2
CASSPGSGEYGYTF
>TRBV6-1|many|TRBJ1-1
CASARQGVRAEAFF
>TRBV11-2|few|TRBJ2-4
CASSLSGPDIQYF
>TRBV7-2|many|TRBJ1-3
CASSLRLGTIYF
>TRBV15|many|TRBJ2-5
CATSRDKRVEETQYF
>TRBV28|many|TRBJ2-3
CASSLYGEGTDTQYF
>TRBV27|NA|TRBJ2-1
CASSVGTGYNEQFF
>TRBV10-3|NA|TRBJ1-2
CASSSPGQTLINYGYTF
>TRBV4-3|few|TRBJ2-6
CASSHTSTGANVLTF
>TRBV6-2/TRBV6-3|many|TRBJ1-2
CASSYGGTVHDYGYTF
>TRBV27|few|TRBJ1-6
CASSRSSYNSPLHF
>TRBV20-1|many|TRBJ2-5
CRARVPQETQYF
>TRBV19|many|TRBJ2-3
CASRSSGITPTDTQYF
>TRBV27|many|TRBJ1-1
CASSLRGTAGAEAFF
>TRBV7-8|many|TRBJ2-5
CASRNSGGRRLGETQYF
>TRBV28|many|TRBJ1-4
CASSSLRGTGDNEKLFF
>TRBV5-4|NA|TRBJ2-6
CASSLQGAEGANVLTF
>TRBV29-1|few|TRBJ2-1
CSVEYGGRANEQFF
>TRBV11-2|many|TRBJ1-2
CASSLEMDYGYTF
>TRBV6-2/TRBV6-3|few|TRBJ2-3
CASTLGWVLNTDTQYF
>TRBV27|NA|TRBJ2-7
CASSLIGQGEFF
>TRBV2|many|TRBJ2-1
CASSEGGDGYNEQFF
>TRBV19|few|TRBJ2-1
CASSPDGTSGSKFIYNEQFF
>TRBV7-9|few|TRBJ2-1
CASSLGDWVNEQFF
>TRBV14|many|TRBJ1-1
CASSPDRGMAEAFF
>TRBV7-3|few|TRBJ1-6
CASSPTGQRDSPLHF
>TRBV18|many|TRBJ2-1
CASSPPMLVIPSSYNEQFF
>TRBV3-1|NA|TRBJ2-3
CASSQDAGTSGSSDTQYF
>TRBV4-2|many|TRBJ2-1
CASSQGLSGSIDEQFF
>TRBV11-3|NA|TRBJ2-7
CASSRRTTEQYF
>TRBV2|many|TRBJ1-5
CASHEGQWNQPQHF
>TRBV5-6|NA|TRBJ2-5
CASSLDGSDWETQYF
>TRBV2|many|TRBJ2-1
CASKLIGQGDYNEQFF
>TRBV6-2/TRBV6-3|NA|TRBJ2-7
CASSPLIDRDYGEQYF
>TRBV3-1|many|TRBJ2-7
CASSQGPSAAYEQYF
>TRBV2|NA|TRBJ2-4
CASSGTSPRNIQYF
>TRBV4-3|few|TRBJ1-2
CASSQELLGPVYGYTF